The source of this TCR beta chain is a study of T-cell memory formation after mild COVID-19. Whole-study context: TCR clusters mostly belonged to single donors.

In this sample, this clonotype turned up a few times. 5'RACE primed at constant segments yielded TCR alpha and TCR beta cDNA libraries bearing sample barcodes and UMIs. MiXCR, applied by TCRdb to the 5' RACE reads, yields one record per CDR3 protein. The sample has about 360,000 distinct CDR3 sequences, around 13% seen once. The source of this sequence is a man aged 18 to 35 who had mild COVID-19 (a few samples of this study predate the infection). Cell type and time point are not known. Sequenced sample: PBMCs or a T cell subset sorted from them (not recorded which).

The CDR3 reads CASSLDGSGANVLTF. CDR3 nucleotides: TGCGCCAGCAGCTTGGATGGGTCTGGGGCCAACGTCCTGACTTTC. The chain recombines TRBV5-1 with TRBJ2-6; D is ambiguous. Trimming stripped 0 bases from V and 1 base from J, with 5 bases between. This CDR3 region has 15 residues. CDR1 and CDR2 from the germline V gene are SGHRS and YFSETQ.